This is a list of T cell receptor beta chains from one sample in a study of blood T cell repertoires in COVID-19. Sequencing was performed with immunoSEQ multiplex PCR; in TCRdb, only in-frame clones are kept and a portion is missing. The repertoire includes around 100,000 clones, roughly 81% of them detected once, and roughly 1.5% sits in the top ten. Source material: peripheral blood. The receptors here all came from a man aged 40-49 years with acute or convalescent COVID-19. The CDR3 runs from the conserved cysteine through the conserved F or W. The order of the fields is J gene, clone size, V gene, D gene, CDR3 DNA, CDR3 protein. D genes are given only for firm matches. Some rows mark clone size as missing; the rest say once, few, many or name a class of expanded clone.

J: TRBJ2-1
size: once
V: TRBV29-1
D: TRBD1
DNA: TGCAGCGTTGGGGGCCGGGACAGACAGTTCTTC
CDR3: CSVGGRDRQFF

J: TRBJ2-7
size: NA
V: TRBV18
D: TRBD2
DNA: TGTGCCAGCTCACCCGGGACTAGCGCCTCCTACGAGCAGTACTTC
CDR3: CASSPGTSASYEQYF

J: TRBJ2-3
size: NA
V: TRBV5-8
D: TRBD2
DNA: TGTGCCAGCAGCCTGCGGGGGGGCACAGATACGCAGTATTTT
CDR3: CASSLRGGTDTQYF

J: TRBJ2-1
size: NA
V: TRBV5-1
D: NA
DNA: TGCGCCAGCAGCCCTCTATGGAATGAGCAGTTCTTC
CDR3: CASSPLWNEQFF

J: TRBJ1-3
size: NA
V: TRBV7-9
D: NA
DNA: TGTGCCAGCAGCTTAGACAGAGCTGGAAACACCATATATTTT
CDR3: CASSLDRAGNTIYF

J: TRBJ1-3
size: NA
V: TRBV19
D: NA
DNA: TGTGCCAGTGGCCCCTCTGGAAACACCATATATTTT
CDR3: CASGPSGNTIYF

J: TRBJ1-6
size: NA
V: TRBV2
D: TRBD1
DNA: TGTGCCAGCAGGAACGACAGGGGCGCTAATTCACCCCTCCACTTT
CDR3: CASRNDRGANSPLHF

J: TRBJ2-7
size: NA
V: TRBV5-6
D: TRBD2
DNA: TGTGCCAGCAGCTTGAAGTGGGGAGGGCGGGACGAGCAGTACTTC
CDR3: CASSLKWGGRDEQYF

J: TRBJ1-1
size: NA
V: TRBV2
D: TRBD1
DNA: TGTGCCAGCACGCGGACAGGGGGTGGCACTGAAGCTTTCTTT
CDR3: CASTRTGGGTEAFF

J: TRBJ1-1
size: NA
V: TRBV10-3
D: NA
DNA: TGTGCCATCAGTGAGGAAGGGGCAGGGAAAGCTTTCTTT
CDR3: CAISEEGAGKAFF

J: TRBJ2-2
size: NA
V: TRBV11-3
D: NA
DNA: TGTGCCAGCAGCTTAGATCATTTTCAGGGCACCGGGGAGCTGTTTTTT
CDR3: CASSLDHFQGTGELFF

J: TRBJ2-1
size: NA
V: TRBV27
D: NA
DNA: TGTGCCAGCAGTTATAGGAGCACCAATGAGCAGTTCTTC
CDR3: CASSYRSTNEQFF

J: TRBJ2-3
size: NA
V: TRBV7-9
D: TRBD2
DNA: TGTGCCAGCAGCTTCCGTAGCGGGAGAACAGATACGCAGTATTTT
CDR3: CASSFRSGRTDTQYF

J: TRBJ2-2
size: NA
V: TRBV7-2
D: NA
DNA: TGTGCCAGCAGCCCGTCGACAGATAACACCGGGGAGCTGTTTTTT
CDR3: CASSPSTDNTGELFF

J: TRBJ1-6
size: NA
V: TRBV3-1/TRBV3-2
D: TRBD1
DNA: TGTGCCAGCAGCCAAGAAAACCCGTGGTCGACAGGGGCAAATTCACCCCTCCACTTT
CDR3: CASSQENPWSTGANSPLHF

J: TRBJ2-3
size: NA
V: TRBV5-1
D: TRBD2
DNA: TGCGCCAGCAGCCCGCTAGTGACTAGCGGCCCCACAGATACGCAGTATTTT
CDR3: CASSPLVTSGPTDTQYF

J: TRBJ1-1
size: few
V: TRBV6-5
D: NA
DNA: TGTGCCAGCAGTTTAAACAGGGTAGAAGCTGAAGCTTTCTTT
CDR3: CASSLNRVEAEAFF

J: TRBJ1-5
size: few
V: TRBV20-1
D: TRBD1
DNA: TGCAGTGCTAGTGATCCCAAGACAGGGAACAATCAGCCCCAGCATTTT
CDR3: CSASDPKTGNNQPQHF

J: TRBJ1-5
size: NA
V: TRBV7-8
D: TRBD1
DNA: TGTGCCAGCAGCCCAGATTCCTTGACAGGGTCGCTCCGTCAGCCCCAGCATTTT
CDR3: CASSPDSLTGSLRQPQHF

J: TRBJ1-4
size: NA
V: TRBV2
D: NA
DNA: TGTGCCAGCAGGGCCGAAGGGGCGTTTACTGAAAAACTGTTTTTT
CDR3: CASRAEGAFTEKLFF

J: TRBJ1-1
size: NA
V: TRBV19
D: NA
DNA: TGTGCCAGTAGTAACAGGGACACTGAAGCTTTCTTT
CDR3: CASSNRDTEAFF

J: TRBJ2-3
size: NA
V: TRBV7-9
D: NA
DNA: TGTGCCTCCCTGCTCGACAACACAGATACGCAGTATTTT
CDR3: CASLLDNTDTQYF

J: TRBJ2-1
size: NA
V: TRBV5-5
D: TRBD2
DNA: TGTGCCAGCAGCGGGGGACTAGCTCGTTACAATGAGCAGTTCTTC
CDR3: CASSGGLARYNEQFF

J: TRBJ2-7
size: NA
V: TRBV15
D: NA
DNA: TGTGCCACCAGCAGAGCCCTGGCCACCTACGAGCAGTACTTC
CDR3: CATSRALATYEQYF

J: TRBJ2-4
size: NA
V: TRBV4-1
D: NA
DNA: TGCGCCAGCAGCCAAGGGGAGGCCAAAAACATTCAGTACTTC
CDR3: CASSQGEAKNIQYF

J: TRBJ1-1
size: once
V: TRBV18
D: NA
DNA: TGTGCCAGCTCACCATCTGGAAAGTCGGGCACTGAAGCTTTCTTT
CDR3: CASSPSGKSGTEAFF

J: TRBJ2-7
size: NA
V: TRBV7-7
D: TRBD2
DNA: TGTGCTAGCAGCTTAGAGAGCGGGAGCTCCTACGAGCAGTACTTC
CDR3: CASSLESGSSYEQYF